This T cell receptor (beta chain) was identified during a study of cytomegalovirus exposure and HLA in healthy donors. Study-level information: Of all 400 or so donors who were genotyped, 75% to 90% belonged to the Caucasian-associated ancestry cluster.

The study ran its PCR with 60 Vbeta and 13 Jbeta primers. The method was immunoSEQ multiplex PCR; TCRdb's version includes in-frame clones alone and lacks a portion of them. The sample records 90,000 to 100,000 clones, 70% to 80% being singletons. J lost 8 bases, V lost 4 bases, and 6 bases had no gene match. The CDR3 extends over 14 amino acids. In germline, CDR1 is SGHKS, CDR2 YYEKEE (reference sequence). The source of this sequence is a man in his 60s in good health and CMV-seropositive. The sequencing sample was made of PBMCs. The genes are TRBV5-5 and TRBJ2-4; 10 bases line up with TRBD1. The CDR3 sequence is CASSRGTGVDIQYF. In DNA form, the CDR3 reads TGTGCCAGCAGCCGCGGGACAGGGGTGGACATTCAGTACTTC.